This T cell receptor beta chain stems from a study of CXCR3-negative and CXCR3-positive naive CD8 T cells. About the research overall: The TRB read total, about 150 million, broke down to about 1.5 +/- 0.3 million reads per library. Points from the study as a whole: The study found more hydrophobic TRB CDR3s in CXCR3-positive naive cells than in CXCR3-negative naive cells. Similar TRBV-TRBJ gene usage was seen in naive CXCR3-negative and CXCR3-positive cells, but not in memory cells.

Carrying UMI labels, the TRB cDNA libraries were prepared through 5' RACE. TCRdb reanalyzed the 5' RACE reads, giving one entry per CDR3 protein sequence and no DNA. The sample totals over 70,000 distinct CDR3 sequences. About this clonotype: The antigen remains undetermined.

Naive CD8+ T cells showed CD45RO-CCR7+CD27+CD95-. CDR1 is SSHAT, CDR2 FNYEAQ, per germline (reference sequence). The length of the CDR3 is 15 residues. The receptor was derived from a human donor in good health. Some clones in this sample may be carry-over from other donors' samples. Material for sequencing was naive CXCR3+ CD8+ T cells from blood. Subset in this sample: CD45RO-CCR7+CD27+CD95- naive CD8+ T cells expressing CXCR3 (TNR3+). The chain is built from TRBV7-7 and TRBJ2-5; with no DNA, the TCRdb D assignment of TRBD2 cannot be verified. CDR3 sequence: CASSPSAGIQETQYF.